Listed below are T cell receptor beta chains from one sample, sequenced in a study of blood T cells in healthy people across ages. TCRdb independently ran MiXCR on the 5' RACE reads; one entry per CDR3 protein. Seen here are about 1,600,000 distinct CDR3 sequences, approximately 40% observed once, and the top ten hold 7.9%. Sequencing used blood. The receptors stem from a woman between 18 and 29 years old in good health. Both conserved end residues are part of each CDR3. A D gene is named only where the DNA matches it firmly. Some rows have no size entry. The others give once, few or many, or a class for an expanded clone.

v_call	j_call	d_call	clone_size	cdr3_aa	cdr3_nt
TRBV6-7	TRBJ2-3	NA	few	CASNPRRTDTQYF	TGTGCCAGCAATCCTCGACGCACAGATACGCAGTATTTT
TRBV4-1	TRBJ2-5	NA	NA	CASSQEVAVLGQYF	TGCGCCAGCAGCCAAGAGGTCGCTGTACTGGGCCAGTACTTC
TRBV4-1	TRBJ2-3	NA	NA	CASSPASEAQYF	TGCGCCAGCAGCCCCGCTAGCGAGGCGCAGTATTTT
TRBV29-1	TRBJ2-2	NA	NA	CSVERGRGTGELFF	TGCAGCGTTGAGCGGGGGCGGGGTACCGGGGAGCTGTTTTTT
TRBV9	TRBJ2-5	NA	NA	CASSLYLTEETQYF	TGTGCCAGCAGCCTCTACCTCACGGAAGAGACCCAGTACTTC
TRBV10-3	TRBJ2-5	TRBD2	few	CAISGNRTSGYPRETQYF	TGTGCCATCAGCGGAAATCGGACTAGCGGTTACCCTCGGGAGACCCAGTACTTC
TRBV20-1	TRBJ2-1	TRBD1	few	CSADRGYYNEQFF	TGCAGCGCTGACAGGGGGTACTACAATGAGCAGTTCTTC
TRBV12-3/TRBV12-4	TRBJ1-6	NA	few	CASRKTGPLHF	TGTGCCAGCAGGAAGACGGGGCCCCTCCACTTT
TRBV10-1	TRBJ2-7	NA	NA	CASSESEDSGSEQYF	TGCGCCAGCAGTGAGTCGGAGGACTCGGGGAGCGAGCAGTACTTC
TRBV6-2/TRBV6-3	TRBJ2-3	NA	few	CASTGTFTDTQYF	TGTGCCAGCACCGGGACCTTCACAGATACGCAGTATTTT
TRBV7-9	TRBJ2-1	NA	few	CASRLDGQGNEQFF	TGTGCCAGCAGGCTAGACGGGCAGGGCAATGAGCAGTTCTTC
TRBV20-1	TRBJ1-2	TRBD1	few	CSARSIGTGGFYGYTF	TGCAGTGCTAGATCTATCGGGACAGGGGGCTTCTATGGCTACACCTTC
TRBV2	TRBJ1-5	TRBD1	NA	CASRRDRGSNQPQHF	TGTGCCAGCAGAAGAGACAGGGGGAGCAATCAGCCCCAGCATTTT
TRBV24-1	TRBJ2-3	TRBD2	few	CATSDLRGGTDTQYF	TGTGCTACCAGTGATTTACGGGGGGGCACAGATACGCAGTATTTT
TRBV29-1	TRBJ1-4	NA	few	CSSRDGGNEKLFF	TGCAGCTCCCGGGACGGGGGGAATGAAAAACTGTTTTTT
TRBV2	TRBJ1-2	TRBD1	once	CASSRGNRGNGYTF	TGTGCCAGCAGTCGAGGAAACAGGGGAAATGGCTACACCTTC
TRBV11-2	TRBJ2-1	NA	NA	CASSLGSSAHNEQFF	TGTGCCAGCAGCTTAGGCTCTAGCGCCCACAATGAGCAGTTCTTC
TRBV7-2	TRBJ2-5	TRBD2	NA	CASSLIDIDTGLVQDEQYF	TGTGCCAGCAGCTTAATTGATATAGACACAGGACTAGTTCAGGATGAGCAGTACTTC
TRBV5-5	TRBJ2-7	NA	NA	CASSLTGRGDSYEQYF	TGTGCCAGCAGCTTAACGGGACGGGGTGACTCCTACGAGCAGTACTTC